The next 19 T cell receptor beta chains were all read from a single sample in a study of T cell responses to AZD1222 COVID-19 vaccine. Profiling relied on immunoSEQ multiplex PCR, and the TCRdb table lists in-frame clones only, not all of them. The data show 25,000 or so clones, over 80% seen once. The sample in question was peripheral blood, obtained 28 days after the second AZD1222 dose. The receptors shown here come from an adult who received the AZD1222 COVID-19 vaccine.

This clone has a single count. The chain uses TRBV9 and TRBJ2-1; 10 bases line up with TRBD2. The CDR3 length is 18 residues. The junction had 10 bases not matched to a gene; V was cut back by 2 bases and J by 2 bases. Germline V gene sequence: CDR1 SGDLS, CDR2 YYNGEE. In DNA, the CDR3 is TGTGCCAGCAGCGTTGTGGCTAGCGGGAGTTCCGCCTACAATGAGCAGTTCTTC. Protein product: CASSVVASGSSAYNEQFF. Full variable domain (outside the CDR3, taken from reference TRBV9 and TRBJ2-1): DSGVTQTPKHLITATGQRVTLRCSPRSGDLSVYWYQQSLDQGLQFLIQYYNGEERAKGNILERFSAQQFPDLHSELNLSSLELGDSALYFCASSVVASGSSAYNEQFFGPGTRLTVL.

The rearrangement links TRBV7-2 to TRBJ1-5; D gene ambiguous. The germline CDR1 and CDR2 sequences are SGHTA and FQGNSA. V lost 5 bases and J 0 bases, leaving 5 bases between the germline ends. This CDR3 has 13 amino acids. The CDR3 sequence: CASSLNSNQPQHF. The CDR3 coding sequence is TGTGCCAGCAGCCTCAATAGCAATCAGCCCCAGCATTTT.

The CDR3 nucleotides read TGTGCCAGCAGTTTCTCATATTACGAGCAGTACTTC. It encodes CASSFSYYEQYF. V usage is TRBV28 and J usage is TRBJ2-7, with D hard to call. The length of the CDR3 is 12 residues. The V gene's germline CDR1 is MDHEN and CDR2 SYDVKM. V lost 3 bases, J lost 4 bases, and 7 bases lay in between.

This chain links TRBV30 with TRBJ1-6; D is perhaps TRBD1 (5 bases). Germline V gene lookup returns CDR1 GTSNPN and CDR2 SVGIG (reference sequence). The germline V and J ends were trimmed by 4 bases and 7 bases, with 20 bases remaining between them. The CDR3 is made up of 16 amino acids. The CDR3 loop is CAWNRRGPRGNSPLHF. CDR3 sequence (DNA): TGTGCCTGGAATCGGAGGGGCCCGCGGGGGAATTCACCCCTCCACTTT.

The V and J genes are TRBV27 and TRBJ2-7; TRBD1 matches at 10 bases. After removal of 6 bases from V and 13 bases from J, the junction contained 15 bases not matched to a gene. CDR3 length: 14 amino acids. Germline CDR1 is MNHEY and CDR2 is SMNVEV (reference sequence). CDR3 bases: TGTGCCAGCAGGACGTTCGTGGACAGGGGGGGATTCTACTTC. It encodes CASRTFVDRGGFYF.

The chain joins TRBV6-2 or TRBV6-3 to TRBJ2-1; TRBD1 is a possible D gene (6 bases). There are 16 residues in the CDR3. The V gene's germline CDR1 is MNHEY and CDR2 SVGEGT. V was cut by 0 bases and J by 10 bases, with 19 bases left in between. The chain's CDR3 is CASSYSTGRLGWEQFF. DNA for the CDR3: TGTGCCAGCAGTTACTCGACAGGCCGACTGGGATGGGAGCAGTTCTTC.

This rearrangement joins TRBV6-1 to TRBJ1-4; the D is unclear. The CDR3 extends over 14 amino acids. Germline-derived CDR1 and CDR2 are MNHNS and SASEGT. The V gene lost 5 bases and the J gene lost 0 bases, with 7 bases spanning the gap. CDR3 sequence reads: CASSTDATNEKLFF. CDR3 in DNA: TGTGCCAGCAGTACTGATGCAACTAATGAAAAACTGTTTTTT.

This chain connects TRBV7-3 to TRBJ2-4, with a tentative D call TRBD2 (6 bases). The ends were cut back, 5 bases at V and 8 bases at J, with 13 bases in the middle. The CDR3 is 13 residues long. CDR1 SGHTA and CDR2 FQGTGA come from the germline V gene. CDR3 in amino acids: CASSPGTSDIQYF. CDR3 DNA sequence: TGTGCCAGCAGCCCCGGGACTTCAGACATTCAGTACTTC.

The V and J genes are TRBV19 and TRBJ1-1; no clear D. The CDR3 is made up of 15 amino acids. Germline loops: CDR1 LNHDA, CDR2 SQIVND (reference sequence). The V end was cut by 3 bases, the J end by 2 bases, with 13 bases between. The CDR3 region is CASSMGFRQNTEAFF. CDR3 sequence (DNA): TGTGCCAGTAGTATGGGTTTTAGACAAAACACTGAAGCTTTCTTT.

This clone was seen only once. The genes are TRBV6-5 and TRBJ2-7, with a weak D call TRBD1 (6 bases). Germline V gene data show CDR1 as MNHEY and CDR2 as SVGAGI. The CDR3 has 12 residues. V lost 6 bases and J lost 7, with 13 bases in between. The CDR3 protein is CASRPRGLEQYF. DNA of the CDR3: TGTGCCAGCAGACCCAGGGGTCTTGAGCAGTACTTC.

The chain employs TRBV11-2 and TRBJ2-2; D gene uncertain. V was pared by 1 base and J by 2 bases, with 5 bases between. Germline V gene lookup returns CDR1 SGHAT and CDR2 FQNNGV. The length of the CDR3 is 14 residues. The CDR3: CASSLADNTGELFF. The CDR3 DNA sequence: TGTGCCAGCAGCTTAGCAGACAACACCGGGGAGCTGTTTTTT.

The chain joins TRBV5-1 to TRBJ1-4, with 7 positions matching TRBD1. The V and J ends lost 0 bases and 3 bases, in that order; junction bases with no gene match: 14. This CDR3 is 19 amino acids long. The germline CDR1 and CDR2 sequences are SGHRS and YFSETQ. CDR3 loop: CASSLAPTGVRSANEKLFF. Here the CDR3 DNA reads TGCGCCAGCAGCTTGGCTCCAACAGGGGTGAGATCGGCTAATGAAAAACTGTTTTTT.

CDR3 nucleotides: TGTGCCAGCAAGAGAGGGGACACTGAAGCTTTCTTT. It translates to CASKRGDTEAFF. The chain joins TRBV25-1 to TRBJ1-1; D may be TRBD1 (5 bases). Germline V gene sequence: CDR1 MGHDK, CDR2 SYGVNS. This CDR3 has 12 amino acids. V was clipped by 7 bases and J by 3 bases, with 9 bases between them.

Here the CDR3 reads CASSPSEGAVYGYTF. CDR3 nucleotides: TGTGCCAGCTCACCATCAGAGGGGGCAGTCTATGGCTACACCTTC. J is TRBJ1-2 and V is TRBV18; 7 bases fit TRBD1. This CDR3 has 15 amino acids. The germline gives CDR1 KGHSH, CDR2 LQKENI. V lost 2 bases to trimming and J lost 4 bases; unmatched junction nucleotides: 7.

The count of this clone is one. The V and J genes are TRBV7-9 and TRBJ1-4; 8 nucleotides agree with TRBD1. Looked up from germline, CDR1 is SEHNR and CDR2 is FQNEAQ (reference sequence). Trimming removed 3 bases from V and 8 bases from J; junction bases left unmatched: 8. The CDR3 is 15 amino acids. CDR3 protein: CASSFRDRGREKLFF. The CDR3 DNA reads as TGTGCCAGCAGCTTCCGTGACAGGGGCAGGGAAAAACTGTTTTTT.

The gene calls are TRBV7-9 and TRBJ2-5, with unresolved D. The V and J ends lost 7 bases and 5 bases respectively, with 20 bases between them. Germline loops: CDR1 SEHNR, CDR2 FQNEAQ (reference sequence). CDR3 length: 15 residues. CDR3 nucleotide sequence: TGTGCCAGCAAGCCCCCCGGCCGGCCCCGGGAGACCCAGTACTTC. Protein product: CASKPPGRPRETQYF.

The table lists this clone with a count of one. This chain links TRBV7-8 with TRBJ1-5; D perhaps matches TRBD1 (6 bases). The CDR3 covers 16 residues. Germline V lookup: CDR1 SGHVS, CDR2 FQNEAQ. V was clipped by 4 bases and J by 4 bases, with 17 bases between them. CDR3 bases: TGTGCCAGCAGCTCTACAGGGAGTGGGGGAAATCAGCCCCAGCATTTT. Its protein product is CASSSTGSGGNQPQHF.

The chain joins TRBV28 to TRBJ2-1; 7 nucleotides align to TRBD2. J was trimmed by 2 bases and V by 5 bases; bases with no gene match: 9. This CDR3 is built from 16 residues. The germline V gene encodes CDR1 MDHEN and CDR2 SYDVKM. CDR3 in DNA: TGTGCCAGCAGTGCCCTAGGAGCGGGACCCTACAATGAGCAGTTCTTC. Translated: CASSALGAGPYNEQFF.

CDR3 DNA sequence: TGTGCCAGCGGGAGGACCGGGCATGAGCAGTTCTTC. Its translation is CASGRTGHEQFF. The J gene is TRBJ2-1, the V gene TRBV28; the D gene is possibly TRBD2 (6 bases). CDR1 MDHEN and CDR2 SYDVKM come from the germline V gene. V shed 8 bases and J shed 8 bases, with 13 bases lying between them. This CDR3 is built from 12 residues.